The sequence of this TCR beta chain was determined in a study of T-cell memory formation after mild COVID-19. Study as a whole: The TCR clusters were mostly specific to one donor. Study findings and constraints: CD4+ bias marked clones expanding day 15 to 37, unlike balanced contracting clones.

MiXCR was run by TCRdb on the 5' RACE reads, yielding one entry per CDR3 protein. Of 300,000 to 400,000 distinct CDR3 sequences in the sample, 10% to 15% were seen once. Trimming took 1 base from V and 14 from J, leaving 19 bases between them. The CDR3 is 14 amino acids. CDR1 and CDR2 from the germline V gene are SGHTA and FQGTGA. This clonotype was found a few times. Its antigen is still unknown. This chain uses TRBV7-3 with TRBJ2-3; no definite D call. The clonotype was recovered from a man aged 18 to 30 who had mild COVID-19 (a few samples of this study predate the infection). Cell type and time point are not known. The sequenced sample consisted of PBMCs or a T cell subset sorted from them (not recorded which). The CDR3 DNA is TGTGCCAGCAGCTTAAATCCCCCCGGTCAGCTAATGTATTTT. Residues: CASSLNPPGQLMYF.